The present entry profiles one T cell receptor beta chain with its context. Its antigen is still unknown. The source of the sample is a study of metastatic and nonmetastatic thyroid tumors. Across the study: Malignant and benign thyroid patients had repertoires compared in peripheral blood and tumor or nodule tissue. Overall study results and limits: Compared with benign nodules, malignant thyroid tumors were reported to have significantly higher TCR beta diversity in both blood and tumor.

Germline assignment: CDR1 DFQATT and CDR2 SNEGSKA (reference sequence). The CDR3 consists of 14 residues. The V end was cut by 6 bases, the J end by 2 bases, with 15 bases between. All patients reached thyroid surgery having received no treatment beforehand. Original handling: Differences in CDR3 between clinicopathological groups were drawn on to build a classifier intended to discriminate distant-metastatic papillary thyroid cancer patients. TCRdb used MiXCR to call clones anew from the PCR reads. None of the V and J calls come from the authors' own analysis; TCRdb made them. Counted here are tens of thousands of clones, around 20% occurring once; the ten biggest clones make up 15% to 17%.

This clonotype was obtained from a female donor with papillary thyroid cancer or a benign thyroid nodule (not recorded which). Some clones in this sample may be carry-over from other donors' samples. The J gene is TRBJ2-3, the V gene TRBV20-1; D unresolved. The sample consisted of blood. CDR3 amino acids: CSADDWKYTDTQYF. CDR3 bases: TGCAGTGCCGACGACTGGAAATACACAGATACGCAGTATTTT.